This TCR beta chain was recorded in a study of T cells in Graves' hyperthyroidism and ophthalmopathy. CDR3 length: 14 amino acids. Germline V CDR1 and CDR2: SEHNR, FQNEAQ (reference sequence). V lost 5 bases and J lost 7, with 18 bases in between. This clonotype was detected many times. Its antigen is not identified. The CDR3 regions of TCR beta were amplified from RNA transcripts. The primer set for the first-round RT-PCR of the TCR CDR3 was HTBI. TCRdb reprocessed the multiplex PCR reads with MiXCR, giving one entry per CDR3 protein. The repertoire holds about 590,000 distinct CDR3 sequences, with roughly 14% as singletons. PBMCs stemmed from approximately 10 ml fresh peripheral blood. Study-level results: In the analysis, a 13 V-J model separated ophthalmopathy from stable hyperthyroidism.

Material for sequencing was blood. The receptor was derived from a woman aged 25 to 39 with Graves' hyperthyroidism. The chain combines TRBV7-9 with TRBJ2-7; maybe TRBD2 (5 bases). The CDR3 loop is CASSLPPRGSEQYF. The CDR3 DNA reads as TGTGCCAGCAGCCTCCCCCCCCGGGGTTCTGAGCAGTACTTC.